The 29 T cell receptor beta chains below all came from one sample that was sequenced in a study of early T cells in non-severe SARS-CoV-2 infection. TCRdb re-analysed the 5' RACE reads in MiXCR, keeping a single row per CDR3 protein. Of about 49,000 distinct CDR3 sequences in the sample, 3.5% to 5% were seen once. The sequenced sample was whole blood. Source of these receptors: an adult who was a healthcare worker with PCR-confirmed SARS-CoV-2 infection or an uninfected control (not recorded which).

This clonotype was detected many times. The rearrangement links TRBV5-1 to TRBJ2-5, with TRBD1 matching over 7 bases. The CDR3 is 14 amino acids. Germline V gene data show CDR1 as SGHRS and CDR2 as YFSETQ. Trimming took 5 bases from V and 1 from J; bases not matched to a gene: 5. The CDR3 reads CASSSGQPQETQYF. CDR3 DNA sequence: TGCGCCAGCAGTTCGGGACAGCCCCAAGAGACCCAGTACTTC.

By sample fraction, this clonotype is medium-sized. The rearrangement joins TRBV5-4 to TRBJ2-1; tentatively, D is TRBD2 (5 bases). The CDR3 contains 16 residues. Trimming cost V 3 bases and J 4 bases, with 17 bases left between them. Germline V CDR1 and CDR2: SGHNT, YYREEE (reference sequence). This CDR3 is CASSSLAATGYNEQFF. The CDR3 DNA sequence: TGTGCCAGCAGCTCCTTAGCTGCGACGGGATACAATGAGCAGTTCTTC.

This clonotype was seen repeatedly, ten times or more. The chain employs TRBV19 and TRBJ1-2; D is uncertain. Germline-derived CDR1 and CDR2 are LNHDA and SQIVND (reference sequence). V was pared by 8 bases and J by 6 bases, with 13 bases between. The CDR3 runs to 12 residues. The CDR3 DNA reads as TGTGCCAGTCAGGATTGGGGTGATGGCTACACCTTC. Encoded protein: CASQDWGDGYTF.

Comments on this clonotype: This may come from a read error, since a much larger clone is one base off. The V gene is TRBV20-1, the J gene TRBJ2-7; perhaps D is TRBD1 or TRBD2 (6 bases each). Germline CDR1 and CDR2: DFQATT and SNEGSKA (reference sequence). This CDR3 contains 13 residues. Trimming removed 8 bases at V and 5 bases at J, with 19 bases between. The CDR3, as DNA: TGCAGTCTCGACTCGGGGGCAGGGGACGAGCAGTACTTC. The encoded protein is CSLDSGAGDEQYF.

This clonotype showed up many times. V usage is TRBV7-6 and J usage is TRBJ2-7, with D possibly TRBD1 on 5 matching bases. Trimming stripped 8 bases from V and 2 bases from J, with 10 bases between. CDR1 is SGHVS, CDR2 FNYEAQ, per germline. The length of the CDR3 is 12 residues. In DNA form, the CDR3 reads TGTGCCAGCGCCGACAGAGCCTACGAGCAGTACTTC. Translated: CASADRAYEQYF. Based on the CDR3 plus reference TRBV7-6 and TRBJ2-7, the full variable domain is GAGVSQSPRYKVTKRGQDVALRCDPISGHVSLYWYRQALGQGPEFLTYFNYEAQQDKSGLPNDRFSAERPEGSISTLTIQRTEQRDSAMYRCASADRAYEQYFGPGTRLTVT.

This clonotype was recorded many times. CDR3 bases: TGTGCCAGCTCACCACCCGGGACAGGGGATGACAATGAGCAGTTCTTC. It codes for CASSPPGTGDDNEQFF. The chain has TRBV18 and TRBJ2-1, with TRBD1 matching over 10 bases. Germline V gene data show CDR1 as KGHSH and CDR2 as LQKENI. The trim removed 0 bases at V and 5 bases at J, leaving 4 bases unmatched. This CDR3 is built from 16 residues.

The chain combines TRBV11-2 with TRBJ2-7; D might be TRBD2 (5 bases). The CDR3 length is 14 residues. Looked up from germline, CDR1 is SGHAT and CDR2 is FQNNGV. Trimming pared 0 bases from V and 5 bases from J, leaving 11 bases between. CDR3 amino acids: CASSLDTGRDEQYF. The CDR3 DNA is TGTGCCAGCAGCTTAGACACCGGGCGGGACGAGCAGTACTTC.

About this clonotype: This sequence may be a read error, since a much larger clone differs from it by one base. The chain recombines TRBV29-1 with TRBJ1-1; D is perhaps TRBD1 (6 bases). The V end was cut by 5 bases, the J end by 0 bases, with 19 bases between. The CDR3 length is 16 residues. Germline lookup yields CDR1 SQVTM and CDR2 ANQGSEA. CDR3 region: CSVLGGASLMNTEAFF. The DNA for the CDR3 is TGCAGCGTTTTGGGGGGCGCGTCTCTGATGAACACTGAAGCTTTCTTT.

This clonotype was recorded many times. The gene calls are TRBV20-1 and TRBJ1-2; TRBD1 matches 7 bases. Germline V gene data show CDR1 as DFQATT and CDR2 as SNEGSKA (reference sequence). V lost 6 bases, J lost 10 bases, and 11 bases stayed unmatched. CDR3 size: 12 residues. The CDR3 loop reads CSATGQHIHYTF. The CDR3 DNA reads TGCAGTGCAACGGGACAGCACATTCACTACACCTTC.

The sample holds many counts of this clonotype. This chain uses TRBV5-4 with TRBJ2-3, with TRBD2 identical over 9 bases. The CDR3 runs 16 residues. V shed 5 bases, J shed 4 bases, and the junction held 11 bases outside the gene matches. CDR1 and CDR2 (germline): SGHNT, YYREEE (reference sequence). The CDR3 loop is CASSQSGGRVADTQYF. The CDR3 DNA reads TGTGCCAGCAGTCAGTCGGGCGGGAGGGTGGCAGATACGCAGTATTTT. Filled out from reference TRBV5-4 and TRBJ2-3, the complete variable domain reads ETGVTQSPTHLIKTRGQQVTLRCSSQSGHNTVSWYQQALGQGPQFIFQYYREEENGRGNFPPRFSGLQFPNYSSELNVNALELDDSALYLCASSQSGGRVADTQYFGPGTRLTVL.

This clonotype was found a few times. The rearrangement joins TRBV12-3 or TRBV12-4 to TRBJ1-4, with 8 positions matching TRBD1. The CDR3 has 14 residues. The ends lost 5 bases at V and 8 bases at J; junction bases unmatched: 7. CDR3 region: CASSQTGDGEKLFF. In DNA form, the CDR3 reads TGTGCCAGCAGTCAGACAGGGGACGGGGAAAAACTGTTTTTT.

The rearrangement uses TRBV6-2 or TRBV6-3 and TRBJ1-2, with 9 bases identical to TRBD1. The germline V gene encodes CDR1 MNHEY and CDR2 SVGEGT. V dropped 6 bases and J dropped 5; count of bases not matched to a gene: 10. The CDR3 has 15 amino acids. CDR3 DNA sequence: TGTGCCAGCAGCACGAACCGGGACAGGGCGTATGGCTACACCTTC. Its protein product is CASSTNRDRAYGYTF.

There are many counts of this clonotype. This chain joins TRBV7-2 and TRBJ2-4; D is possibly TRBD1 (6 bases). The CDR3 contains 14 residues. Trimming stripped 0 bases from V and 9 bases from J, with 12 bases between. CDR1 and CDR2 from the germline V gene are SGHTA and FQGNSA. Written as DNA, the CDR3 is TGTGCCAGCAGCTTAGCGGTTACAGGGACCATTCAGTACTTC. This gives the protein CASSLAVTGTIQYF.

V gene TRBV7-9 combines with J gene TRBJ2-2; 7 bases are a match to TRBD2. The ends lost 1 base at V and 4 bases at J; junction bases unmatched: 6. This CDR3 contains 16 residues. Germline CDR1 is SEHNR and CDR2 is FQNEAQ (reference sequence). CDR3 DNA: TGTGCCAGCAGCTTAGGGGGAGGGCCAGCCACCGGGGAGCTGTTTTTT. It yields the protein CASSLGGGPATGELFF.

This clonotype was observed many times. V gene TRBV6-1 combines with J gene TRBJ1-1, with 9 bases aligning to TRBD1. Germline lookup yields CDR1 MNHNS and CDR2 SASEGT. This CDR3 region has 14 residues. V lost 6 bases, J lost 4 bases, and 6 bases stayed unmatched. CDR3 nucleotides: TGTGCCAGCAGGGGGGACAGGGAGAGCACTGAAGCTTTCTTT. Amino acid sequence: CASRGDRESTEAFF.

This clonotype showed up many times. The V call is TRBV9, the J call TRBJ1-4; 7 positions agree with TRBD1. J lost 4 bases, V lost 4 bases, and 7 bases had no gene match. Germline V gene lookup returns CDR1 SGDLS and CDR2 YYNGEE. CDR3 size: 15 residues. The CDR3 loop is CASSTGTESNEKLFF. CDR3 in DNA: TGTGCCAGCAGCACAGGGACAGAGAGTAATGAAAAACTGTTTTTT.

The sample holds a few counts of this clonotype. The genes are TRBV29-1 and TRBJ2-3, with 14 bases fitting TRBD2. This CDR3 has 16 residues. With 6 bases clipped from V and 8 bases from J, the junction kept 13 bases outside the gene matches. The germline V gene encodes CDR1 SQVTM and CDR2 ANQGSEA. The CDR3 protein is CSVRGTSGRSGVTQYF. The CDR3 DNA sequence: TGCAGCGTCCGAGGGACTAGCGGGAGAAGTGGAGTTACGCAGTATTTT.

The J gene is TRBJ2-3, the V gene TRBV5-1; D unclear. The CDR3 is 15 residues long. Germline values: CDR1 SGHRS, CDR2 YFSETQ. The V gene lost 0 bases and the J gene lost 2 bases, with 10 bases spanning the gap. The DNA for the CDR3 is TGCGCCAGCAGCTTGGTAGTGCCAGTCACAGATACGCAGTATTTT. It encodes CASSLVVPVTDTQYF. Full variable domain (missing parts from reference TRBV5-1 and TRBJ2-3): KAGVTQTPRYLIKTRGQQVTLSCSPISGHRSVSWYQQTPGQGLQFLFEYFSETQRNKGNFPGRFSGRQFSNSRSEMNVSTLELGDSALYLCASSLVVPVTDTQYFGPGTRLTVL.

This clonotype has at least ten counts. The V call is TRBV20-1, the J call TRBJ1-1, with D uncertain. Trimming took off 0 bases at V and 10 bases at J, with 15 bases between the two ends. The CDR3 length is 13 residues. The V gene's germline CDR1 is DFQATT and CDR2 SNEGSKA (reference sequence). This CDR3 reads CSARDEGTSGAFF. The CDR3, as DNA: TGCAGTGCTAGAGATGAGGGAACCTCGGGAGCTTTCTTT.

The chain combines TRBV7-9 with TRBJ2-5; TRBD1 matches at 9 bases. Losses at the gene ends were 5 bases for V and 1 base for J; bases not matched to a gene: 2. CDR1 and CDR2 from the germline V gene are SEHNR and FQNEAQ (reference sequence). The CDR3 contains 14 residues. The CDR3 here is CASSLQGAQETQYF. CDR3 in DNA: TGTGCCAGCAGCCTACAGGGGGCCCAAGAGACCCAGTACTTC.

The V and J genes are TRBV5-4 and TRBJ2-1, with a weak D call TRBD2 (5 bases). This CDR3 contains 14 residues. The V end lost 0 bases, the J end lost 3 bases, and 7 bases lay between the germline ends. Germline V gene lookup returns CDR1 SGHNT and CDR2 YYREEE (reference sequence). CDR3 in DNA: TGTGCCAGCAGCTTGGCCCGGGACTACAATGAGCAGTTCTTC. Amino acids: CASSLARDYNEQFF.

This clonotype was detected many times. V usage is TRBV5-4 and J usage is TRBJ2-6; 9 bases align to TRBD1. This CDR3 contains 17 residues. The trim removed 2 bases at V and 4 bases at J, leaving 7 bases unmatched. In germline, CDR1 is SGHNT, CDR2 YYREEE (reference sequence). This chain's CDR3 is CASSLGDRVRGANVLTF. The CDR3 DNA follows: TGTGCCAGCAGCTTAGGGGACAGGGTCCGGGGGGCCAACGTCCTGACTTTC.

The chain uses TRBV30 and TRBJ1-2, with unresolved D. The CDR3 runs to 14 residues. Trimming removed 4 bases from V and 3 bases from J, with 15 bases in between. Germline V gene sequence: CDR1 GTSNPN, CDR2 SVGIG (reference sequence). CDR3 nucleotides: TGTGCCTGGACCCGGGCCCCAACGGACTATGGCTACACCTTC. Translation: CAWTRAPTDYGYTF.

In this sample, this clonotype turned up many times. V is TRBV20-1 and J is TRBJ2-1; D unresolved. Germline values: CDR1 DFQATT, CDR2 SNEGSKA (reference sequence). V was shortened by 3 bases and J by 5 bases, with 14 bases between the two germline ends. CDR3 length equals 14 residues. In DNA, the CDR3 is TGCAGTGCTAGGGAGTCCCCCTCGGACAATGAGCAGTTCTTC. This codes for CSARESPSDNEQFF.

This clonotype appeared many times. This chain links TRBV7-2 with TRBJ1-6; 9 bases are a match to TRBD1. CDR1 and CDR2 from the germline V gene are SGHTA and FQGNSA. The CDR3 covers 15 residues. V was pared by 1 base and J by 10 bases, with 5 bases of the junction left unmatched. The CDR3 DNA reads TGTGCCAGCAGCTTAGAGGGGACAGGGTACTCACCCCTCCACTTT. Protein: CASSLEGTGYSPLHF. The full variable domain, rest sourced from reference TRBV7-2 and TRBJ1-6, is GAGVSQSPSNKVTEKGKDVELRCDPISGHTALYWYRQSLGQGLEFLIYFQGNSAPDKSGLPSDRFSAERTGGSVSTLTIQRTQQEDSAVYLCASSLEGTGYSPLHFGNGTRLTVT.

This clonotype was seen a few times. The J gene is TRBJ1-1, the V gene TRBV7-9; TRBD1 agrees at 10 bases. CDR3 length: 15 amino acids. Losses at the gene ends were 4 bases for V and 5 bases for J; bases not matched to a gene: 7. Germline V lookup: CDR1 SEHNR, CDR2 FQNEAQ (reference sequence). The CDR3, as DNA: TGTGCCAGCAGCTCCGGGACAGGGGTAGGAACTGAAGCTTTCTTT. Its translation: CASSSGTGVGTEAFF.

At least ten counts were recorded for this clonotype. The chain carries TRBV9 and TRBJ1-5; no definite D call. The V gene lost 4 bases and the J gene lost 2 bases, with 10 bases spanning the gap. Germline V CDR1 and CDR2: SGDLS, YYNGEE. There are 14 residues in the CDR3. CDR3 sequence reads: CASSPGVRNQPQHF. The CDR3 DNA sequence: TGTGCCAGCAGCCCGGGAGTACGCAATCAGCCCCAGCATTTT.

This clonotype was picked up many times. J is TRBJ2-1 and V is TRBV19; TRBD2 might be the D (5 bases). Germline V gene data show CDR1 as LNHDA and CDR2 as SQIVND (reference sequence). V gave up 5 bases and J gave up 8 bases, with 16 bases separating them. The CDR3 covers 14 residues. The CDR3 is CASSPRTQYHEQFF. CDR3 nucleotides: TGTGCCAGTAGTCCGAGGACTCAGTACCATGAGCAGTTCTTC.

Ten or more counts support this clonotype. The rearrangement uses TRBV5-1 and TRBJ2-5, with 12 nucleotides matching TRBD1. This CDR3 has 16 residues. J lost 0 bases, V lost 4 bases, and 4 bases had no gene match. Germline loops: CDR1 SGHRS, CDR2 YFSETQ. In DNA form, the CDR3 reads TGCGCCAGCAGCGAAGGGACAGGGGGCTACCAAGAGACCCAGTACTTC. Its protein product is CASSEGTGGYQETQYF.